One and the same sample provided the 3 T cell receptor beta chains below, sequenced in a study of blood T cell repertoires in COVID-19. TCRdb's copy holds only in-frame clones and misses some; the assay was immunoSEQ multiplex PCR. The sample lists 300,000 to 400,000 clones; about 88% were seen once. The sample consisted of PBMCs or T cells enriched from blood (not recorded which). These receptors were taken from a woman aged 18-29 years who had recovered from COVID-19.

V is TRBV5-5 and J is TRBJ1-2, with TRBD1 matching 7 bases. The CDR3 is 15 residues long. J lost 4 bases, V lost 4 bases, and 10 bases had no gene match. Germline CDR1 is SGHKS and CDR2 is YYEKEE (reference sequence). CDR3 residues: CASSKDRQGLYGYTF. The CDR3, as DNA: TGTGCCAGCAGCAAAGACAGACAGGGTCTCTATGGCTACACCTTC. Full variable domain (remainder filled in from reference TRBV5-5 and TRBJ1-2): DAGVTQSPTHLIKTRGQQVTLRCSPISGHKSVSWYQQVLGQGPQFIFQYYEKEERGRGNFPDRFSARQFPNYSSELNVNALLLGDSALYLCASSKDRQGLYGYTFGSGTRLTVV.

The chain employs TRBV9 and TRBJ1-2, with a weak D call TRBD1 (6 bases). Trimming cost V 0 bases and J 4 bases, with 13 bases left between them. The germline gives CDR1 SGDLS, CDR2 YYNGEE. The CDR3 is 15 residues long. CDR3 residues: CASSVATGTSYGYTF. The CDR3 bases are TGTGCCAGCAGCGTAGCTACAGGGACAAGCTATGGCTACACCTTC.

This clone is a singleton in its sample. The chain combines TRBV19 with TRBJ2-7; tentatively, D is TRBD2 (6 bases). The CDR3 runs 15 residues. The germline CDR1 and CDR2 sequences are LNHDA and SQIVND (reference sequence). The germline V and J ends were trimmed by 5 bases and 2 bases, with 16 bases remaining between them. CDR3 nucleotide sequence: TGTGCCAGTAGTCTAATCGCCGGGAGCACCTACGAGCAGTACTTC. This sequence encodes CASSLIAGSTYEQYF.